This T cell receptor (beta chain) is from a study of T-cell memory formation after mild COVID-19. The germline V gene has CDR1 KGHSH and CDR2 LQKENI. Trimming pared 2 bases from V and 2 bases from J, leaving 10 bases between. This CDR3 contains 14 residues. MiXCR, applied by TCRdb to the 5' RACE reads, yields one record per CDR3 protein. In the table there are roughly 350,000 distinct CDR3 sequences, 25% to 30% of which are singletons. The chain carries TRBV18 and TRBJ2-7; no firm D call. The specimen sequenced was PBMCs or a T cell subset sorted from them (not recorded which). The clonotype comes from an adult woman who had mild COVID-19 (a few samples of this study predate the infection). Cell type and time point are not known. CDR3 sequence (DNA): TGTGCCAGCTCACCAGTCGCAGGACCCTACGAGCAGTACTTC. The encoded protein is CASSPVAGPYEQYF.